These T cell receptor beta chains were read from a single sample in a study of human T cells and chemical hapten exposure. TCRdb ran MiXCR on the RACE reads and lists one entry per CDR3 protein. Counted here are 82,000 or so distinct CDR3 sequences, 10% to 15% occurring once; the ten biggest clones make up around 5.8%. Specimen: whole blood, collected in connection with sensitization to the hapten diphenylcyclopropenone (DPC). The receptors derive from a woman in her forties or fifties with alopecia areata. Some clones in this sample may be carry-over from other donors' samples. Both conserved end residues are part of each CDR3. D genes are given only for firm matches. The listing skips clone size in some rows; elsewhere it reads once, few, many or a size class.

j_call | d_call | clone_size | v_call | cdr3_aa | cdr3_nt
TRBJ2-3 | - | many | TRBV19 | CASSRAVGTDTQYF | TGTGCCAGTAGTAGGGCCGTTGGGACAGATACGCAGTATTTT
TRBJ1-6 | TRBD1 | - | TRBV7-2 | CASSPLGFGTGNSPLHF | TGTGCCAGCAGCCCCCTAGGGTTCGGGACAGGCAATTCACCCCTCCACTTT
TRBJ2-2 | - | - | TRBV14 | CASSQVLAGELFF | TGTGCCAGCAGCCAAGTCCTCGCCGGGGAGCTGTTTTTT
TRBJ1-2 | - | many | TRBV21-1 | CASSKVVGTSGGYTF | TGTGCCAGCAGCAAAGTAGTAGGGACGTCGGGTGGCTACACCTTC
TRBJ2-1 | - | - | TRBV20-1 | CSARDLKSGRENEQFF | TGCAGTGCTAGAGATTTGAAAAGCGGGCGAGAGAATGAGCAGTTCTTC
TRBJ1-1 | TRBD1 | few | TRBV27 | CASSFRGEGTEAFF | TGTGCCAGCAGTTTCAGGGGGGAGGGCACTGAAGCTTTCTTT
TRBJ2-1 | - | many | TRBV29-1 | CSVARSGTNEQFF | TGCAGCGTGGCCCGGTCAGGGACCAATGAGCAGTTCTTC
TRBJ2-7 | - | - | TRBV2 | CACAPSSYEQYF | TGTGCCTGTGCCCCCAGCTCCTACGAGCAGTACTTC
TRBJ2-3 | - | - | TRBV2 | CARIKTPGDSTDTQYF | TGTGCCAGAATTAAAACTCCAGGAGACAGCACAGATACGCAGTATTTT
TRBJ2-7 | - | many | TRBV20-1 | CSGRKGPYEQYF | TGCAGTGGTCGAAAGGGGCCCTACGAGCAGTACTTC
TRBJ1-4 | - | - | TRBV29-1 | CSVEGPNEKLFF | TGCAGCGTTGAAGGCCCTAATGAAAAACTGTTTTTT
TRBJ1-2 | - | - | TRBV3-1 | CASSQEGLYGYTF | TGTGCCAGCAGCCAAGAGGGCTTGTATGGCTACACCTTC
TRBJ2-7 | TRBD2 | few | TRBV5-1 | CASSLSTSGSTGEQYF | TGCGCCAGCAGCCTGTCGACTAGCGGGAGTACCGGCGAGCAGTACTTC
TRBJ1-1 | - | - | TRBV20-1 | CSARQPLNTEAFF | TGCAGTGCTAGACAGCCTTTGAACACTGAAGCTTTCTTT
TRBJ1-5 | TRBD1 | many | TRBV19 | CASSMFGQGGQPQHF | TGTGCCAGTAGTATGTTTGGACAGGGGGGTCAGCCCCAGCATTTT
TRBJ2-5 | - | - | TRBV30 | CAWSQGRQETQYF | TGTGCCTGGAGCCAGGGCCGGCAAGAGACCCAGTACTTC
TRBJ2-7 | - | few | TRBV10-1 | CASSGGTAEQYF | TGCGCCAGCAGTGGCGGGACAGCAGAGCAGTACTTC
TRBJ2-7 | TRBD2 | many | TRBV29-1 | CSVKGLAGDHEQYF | TGCAGCGTCAAAGGACTAGCGGGAGATCACGAGCAGTACTTC
TRBJ2-4 | - | few | TRBV15 | CATSRDGNIQYF | TGTGCCACCAGCAGGGACGGAAACATTCAGTACTTC
TRBJ2-7 | TRBD2 | many | TRBV29-1 | CSVVGLADSYEQYF | TGCAGCGTTGTCGGGCTAGCGGATTCCTACGAGCAGTACTTC
TRBJ2-1 | TRBD2 | - | TRBV3-1 | CASSQDRAGGGEQFF | TGTGCCAGCAGCCAAGACAGGGCGGGAGGAGGTGAGCAGTTCTTC
TRBJ2-3 | TRBD2 | few | TRBV19 | CASSIEAGMRDTQYF | TGTGCCAGTAGTATAGAAGCGGGAATGCGAGATACGCAGTATTTT
TRBJ2-1 | TRBD2 | many | TRBV7-7 | CASSPGSSGDNEQFF | TGTGCTAGCAGCCCAGGGTCTAGCGGGGACAATGAGCAGTTCTTC
TRBJ1-2 | - | many | TRBV14 | CASSRGQNYGYTF | TGTGCCAGCAGCCGGGGGCAGAACTATGGCTACACCTTC
TRBJ2-7 | - | many | TRBV29-1 | CSVVFRDGAYEQYF | TGCAGCGTGGTGTTCCGGGACGGAGCCTACGAGCAGTACTTC
TRBJ2-7 | - | - | TRBV19 | CASSILAHEGEQYF | TGTGCCAGTAGTATTTTAGCGCACGAGGGCGAGCAGTACTTC
TRBJ2-3 | TRBD2 | - | TRBV29-1 | CSAATSGTDTQYF | TGCAGCGCCGCGACTAGCGGCACAGATACGCAGTATTTT
TRBJ2-1 | TRBD2 | few | TRBV20-1 | CSATSGRTHYNEQFF | TGCAGTGCTACTAGCGGGAGGACCCACTACAATGAGCAGTTCTTC
TRBJ2-5 | TRBD2 | - | TRBV12-3/TRBV12-4 | CASSFSTSGDQETQYF | TGTGCCAGCAGTTTTTCGACTAGCGGGGACCAAGAGACCCAGTACTTC
TRBJ2-2 | TRBD2 | - | TRBV7-8 | CASSLGLAANTGELFF | TGTGCCAGCAGCTTGGGACTAGCGGCAAACACCGGGGAGCTGTTTTTT
TRBJ1-1 | - | - | TRBV30 | CAWSDQGRLRKTEAFF | TGTGCCTGGAGTGACCAGGGCAGGCTTCGAAAGACTGAAGCTTTCTTT
TRBJ2-3 | - | many | TRBV20-1 | CSARGMWSADTQYF | TGCAGTGCTAGAGGGATGTGGAGCGCAGATACGCAGTATTTT
TRBJ2-3 | TRBD1 | many | TRBV7-9 | CASSFEGGRDTQYF | TGTGCCAGCAGCTTTGAAGGGGGCCGAGATACGCAGTATTTT
TRBJ2-5 | - | many | TRBV5-1 | CASMGGRGLEETQYF | TGCGCCAGCATGGGCGGGCGAGGTTTAGAAGAGACCCAGTACTTC
TRBJ1-1 | - | few | TRBV29-1 | CSVEGQNTEAFF | TGCAGCGTTGAAGGTCAGAACACTGAAGCTTTCTTT
TRBJ2-5 | - | many | TRBV7-9 | CASSLFPRGAKTQYF | TGTGCCAGCAGCTTATTCCCCAGGGGCGCGAAGACCCAGTACTTC
TRBJ1-2 | TRBD1 | few | TRBV12-3/TRBV12-4 | CASSPGQLYTF | TGTGCCAGCAGTCCGGGACAGCTCTACACCTTC
TRBJ2-2 | TRBD1 | many | TRBV7-3 | CASSPGTVQGLTGELFF | TGTGCCAGCAGCCCGGGGACAGTACAAGGACTCACCGGGGAGCTGTTTTTT
TRBJ1-4 | TRBD1 | many | TRBV20-1 | CSATTSGGVNEKLFF | TGCAGTGCAACAACCTCAGGGGGCGTTAATGAAAAACTGTTTTTT
TRBJ1-2 | - | - | TRBV29-1 | CSVEAGYTF | TGCAGCGTTGAAGCCGGCTACACCTTC
TRBJ2-3 | TRBD2 | few | TRBV11-2 | CASSLGVLAGDEGQYF | TGTGCCAGCAGCTTAGGCGTCCTAGCGGGTGATGAGGGGCAGTATTTT
TRBJ2-1 | - | - | TRBV12-3/TRBV12-4 | CASSSGTHNEQFF | TGTGCCAGCAGTTCCGGGACCCACAATGAGCAGTTCTTC
TRBJ1-6 | - | - | TRBV3-1 | CASSRTTDSPLHF | TGTGCCAGCAGCCGAACGACAGATTCACCCCTCCACTTT
TRBJ2-3 | TRBD2 | many | TRBV6-4 | CASSDGLAGASDTQYF | TGTGCCAGCAGTGATGGACTAGCGGGAGCTTCAGATACGCAGTATTTT
TRBJ2-1 | TRBD1 | few | TRBV13 | CASRRDRGLFHEQFF | TGTGCCAGCAGGAGGGACAGGGGGCTGTTCCATGAGCAGTTCTTC
TRBJ1-2 | - | - | TRBV20-1 | CSARAPIGDYGYTF | TGCAGTGCTAGAGCCCCTATTGGGGACTATGGCTACACCTTC
TRBJ2-7 | TRBD2 | - | TRBV5-1 | CASSLGTRDGEQYF | TGCGCCAGCAGCTTGGGGACTAGAGACGGCGAGCAGTACTTC
TRBJ2-2 | - | few | TRBV27 | CASSFGAATGELFF | TGTGCCAGCAGCTTCGGGGCGGCTACCGGGGAGCTGTTTTTT
TRBJ2-7 | - | many | TRBV6-5 | CASSTPSEQYF | TGTGCCAGCAGCACTCCCTCCGAGCAGTACTTC